Presented here are 19 T cell receptor beta chains from one specimen sequenced in a study of human T cells and chemical hapten exposure. Time point reported: patch test 2, 6 weeks after DPC sensitization. Treatment described: therapeutic diphenylcyclopropenone sensitization with weekly scalp DPC. Each CDR3 protein gets one entry after TCRdb re-called the RACE reads with MiXCR. The sample consists of approximately 120,000 distinct CDR3 sequences, 9% to 9.5% of them appearing once. Sample: whole blood, taken in connection with sensitization to the hapten diphenylcyclopropenone (DPC). All receptors derive from a woman in her thirties or forties with alopecia areata. Some clones in this sample may be carry-over from other donors' samples.

This clonotype came up many times. The chain couples TRBV5-1 to TRBJ2-1; 7 bases line up with TRBD2. Germline V lookup: CDR1 SGHRS, CDR2 YFSETQ. The length of the CDR3 is 15 residues. V was pared by 4 bases and J by 5 bases, with 9 bases of the junction left unmatched. In DNA form, the CDR3 reads TGCGCCAGCAGCAGCACCGCGGGGGTGGACAATGAGCAGTTCTTC. Amino acids: CASSSTAGVDNEQFF.

This clonotype showed up many times. J is TRBJ1-4 and V is TRBV20-1, with D maybe TRBD1 (5 bases). The CDR3 is 13 amino acids. Per the germline V gene, CDR1 is DFQATT and CDR2 is SNEGSKA (reference sequence). V lost 3 bases, J lost 0 bases, and 5 bases lay in between. The CDR3 here is CSARDTTNEKLFF. CDR3 DNA: TGCAGTGCTAGGGACACAACTAATGAAAAACTGTTTTTT.

Ten or more counts support this clonotype. The chain is built from TRBV5-1 and TRBJ1-1; possible D gene TRBD1, 5 bases. V was shortened by 0 bases and J by 1 base, with 10 bases between the two germline ends. This CDR3 has 15 amino acids. The germline V gene has CDR1 SGHRS and CDR2 YFSETQ. The CDR3 sequence: CASSLDQGRNTEAFF. The CDR3 nucleotides read TGCGCCAGCAGCTTGGACCAGGGTAGGAACACTGAAGCTTTCTTT. Looking up the rest from reference TRBV5-1 and TRBJ1-1 gives the full variable domain: KAGVTQTPRYLIKTRGQQVTLSCSPISGHRSVSWYQQTPGQGLQFLFEYFSETQRNKGNFPGRFSGRQFSNSRSEMNVSTLELGDSALYLCASSLDQGRNTEAFFGQGTRLTVV.

Many counts were recorded for this clonotype. J is TRBJ2-3 and V is TRBV11-3; D possibly corresponds to TRBD2 (6 bases). Germline values: CDR1 SGHNT, CDR2 YENEEA. The CDR3 spans 15 residues. Deletions cut 3 bases from V and 1 base from J, with 11 bases between. The CDR3 region is CASSFKGGGTDTQYF. For the CDR3, the DNA is TGTGCCAGCAGCTTTAAGGGCGGGGGCACAGATACGCAGTATTTT.

This clonotype was counted only a few times. The rearrangement uses TRBV7-9 and TRBJ1-2, with D uncertain. Germline V gene data show CDR1 as SEHNR and CDR2 as FQNEAQ (reference sequence). V lost 4 bases and J 4 bases, leaving 13 bases between the germline ends. There are 14 residues in the CDR3. The CDR3 is CASSSWGGLYGYTF. CDR3 DNA sequence: TGTGCCAGCAGCTCCTGGGGAGGGCTCTATGGCTACACCTTC.

The chain has TRBV7-6 and TRBJ2-7; D is perhaps TRBD2 (6 bases). Germline V gene sequence: CDR1 SGHVS, CDR2 FNYEAQ. This CDR3 has 15 amino acids. With 0 bases removed from V and 5 bases from J, the gap between germline ends came to 14 bases. CDR3 nucleotide sequence: TGTGCCAGCAGCTTAGCGCAGGGAGGTGCCGACGAGCAGTACTTC. As protein: CASSLAQGGADEQYF.

This clonotype has ten or more counts. The chain uses TRBV20-1 and TRBJ2-7; 8 nucleotides match TRBD1. Germline V gene data show CDR1 as DFQATT and CDR2 as SNEGSKA (reference sequence). V shed 4 bases, J shed 2 bases, and the junction held 7 bases outside the gene matches. This CDR3 is 14 amino acids long. CDR3 nucleotides: TGCAGTGCTACCAAAGGACAGGGTCCCTACGAGCAGTACTTC. It codes for CSATKGQGPYEQYF.

The V call is TRBV6-2 or TRBV6-3, the J call TRBJ2-1; 14 nucleotides line up with TRBD2. The V gene end was trimmed by 6 bases and the J gene end by 12 bases; junction bases not matched to a gene: 13. Germline-derived CDR1 and CDR2 are MNHEY and SVGEGT. This CDR3 has 16 residues. CDR3 residues: CASRKLGLAGGRGQFF. The CDR3 DNA sequence: TGTGCCAGCAGGAAATTAGGACTAGCGGGGGGCCGTGGGCAGTTCTTC.

The V call is TRBV21-1, the J call TRBJ2-7; the table's D call TRBD1 went unverified against the DNA. TRBV21-1 is a known pseudogene. This CDR3 is 15 amino acids long. Here the CDR3 DNA reads TGTGCCAGCAGCGACCGGGACAGGGCATCCTACGAGCAGTACTTC. Protein sequence: CASSDRDRASYEQYF.

This clonotype was detected a few times. This chain connects TRBV11-2 to TRBJ2-3; D is undetermined. CDR3 length equals 15 residues. V lost 3 bases, J lost 8 bases, and 18 bases lay in between. The germline CDR1 and CDR2 sequences are SGHAT and FQNNGV. The CDR3 nucleotides read TGTGCCAGCAGCTTCTCTGAGATCCTATACGGTACGCAGTATTTT. Residues: CASSFSEILYGTQYF. Complete variable domain (other parts from reference TRBV11-2 and TRBJ2-3): EAGVAQSPRYKIIEKRQSVAFWCNPISGHATLYWYQQILGQGPKLLIQFQNNGVVDDSQLPKDRFSAERLKGVDSTLKIQPAKLEDSAVYLCASSFSEILYGTQYFGPGTRLTVL.

This clonotype appeared a few times. CDR3 sequence reads: CSVGGYDKDIENYGYTF. CDR3 sequence (DNA): TGCAGCGTCGGAGGGTATGACAAGGACATAGAAAACTATGGCTACACCTTC. The chain uses TRBV29-1 and TRBJ1-2, with a possible D match to TRBD1 (5 bases). V lost 6 bases and J lost 2, with 25 bases in between. The germline V gene has CDR1 SQVTM and CDR2 ANQGSEA. CDR3 size: 17 residues.

This clonotype has a handful of counts. The chain links TRBV29-1 to TRBJ1-1; D is perhaps TRBD1 (5 bases). The CDR3 has 13 amino acids. V dropped 3 bases and J dropped 4 bases, with 12 bases sitting between them. Germline assignment: CDR1 SQVTM and CDR2 ANQGSEA. This chain's CDR3 is CSVEGGETTEAFF. The CDR3 DNA reads as TGCAGCGTTGAGGGGGGGGAAACCACTGAAGCTTTCTTT.

This clonotype was found many times. This rearrangement joins TRBV12-3 or TRBV12-4 to TRBJ2-2; TRBD1 is a possible D gene (6 bases). With 4 bases removed from V and 0 bases from J, the gap between germline ends came to 9 bases. The CDR3 totals 15 residues. CDR3 in DNA: TGTGCCAGCAGTTACAGGGCCGCGAACACCGGGGAGCTGTTTTTT. Its protein product is CASSYRAANTGELFF.

V is TRBV7-9 and J is TRBJ2-3; maybe TRBD2 (5 bases). Germline V gives CDR1 SEHNR, CDR2 FQNEAQ (reference sequence). The V end was cut by 10 bases, the J end by 0 bases, with 11 bases between. CDR3 length equals 13 residues. CDR3 sequence reads: CATTGISTDTQYF. CDR3 DNA sequence: TGTGCCACCACCGGGATTAGCACAGATACGCAGTATTTT.

This clonotype has a handful of counts. This chain joins TRBV6-2 or TRBV6-3 and TRBJ1-1; D possibly corresponds to TRBD1 (5 bases). The V gene lost 2 bases and the J gene lost 7 bases, with 14 bases spanning the gap. The CDR3 is 14 residues long. Germline V lookup: CDR1 MNHEY, CDR2 SVGEGT. The CDR3 protein is CASSYGARRNEAFF. CDR3 nucleotide sequence: TGTGCCAGCAGTTACGGGGCCCGCCGAAATGAAGCTTTCTTT.

This clonotype was detected many times. The rearrangement joins TRBV10-1 to TRBJ2-1, with TRBD1 matching 11 bases. The CDR3 sequence is 15 residues long. CDR1 and CDR2 from the germline V gene are WNHNN and SYGVQD (reference sequence). The junction had 7 bases not matched to a gene; V was cut back by 4 bases and J by 8 bases. CDR3 sequence: CASSGGQGVSDEQFF. CDR3 coding DNA: TGCGCCAGCAGTGGGGGACAGGGGGTTAGCGATGAGCAGTTCTTC.

This clonotype came up many times. The rearrangement uses TRBV2 and TRBJ2-5, with no clear D. V shed 7 bases and J shed 5 bases, with 8 bases lying between them. The CDR3 totals 11 residues. CDR1 and CDR2 (germline): SNHLY, FYNNEI. The CDR3 region has the DNA TGTGCCAGCATGGACGGCGAGACCCAGTACTTC. Amino acids: CASMDGETQYF.

This clonotype was seen repeatedly, ten times or more. The chain has TRBV20-1 and TRBJ2-7; maybe TRBD1 (6 bases). V shed 4 bases and J shed 4 bases, with 8 bases lying between them. CDR1 is DFQATT, CDR2 SNEGSKA, per germline (reference sequence). The CDR3 extends over 11 amino acids. Here the CDR3 reads CSANREYEQYF. In nucleotides, the CDR3 is TGCAGTGCTAACAGGGAGTACGAGCAGTACTTC.

A few counts support this clonotype. The V gene is TRBV7-2, the J gene TRBJ2-5; TRBD2 matches 13 bases. Germline trimming cut 5 bases from V and 4 bases from J; bases unmatched to any gene: 10. The V gene's germline CDR1 is SGHTA and CDR2 FQGNSA. CDR3 length equals 17 residues. The CDR3 DNA reads as TGTGCCAGCAGCCCCCAGACTAGCGGGGGGTCACGAGAGACCCAGTACTTC. Translating gives CASSPQTSGGSRETQYF.